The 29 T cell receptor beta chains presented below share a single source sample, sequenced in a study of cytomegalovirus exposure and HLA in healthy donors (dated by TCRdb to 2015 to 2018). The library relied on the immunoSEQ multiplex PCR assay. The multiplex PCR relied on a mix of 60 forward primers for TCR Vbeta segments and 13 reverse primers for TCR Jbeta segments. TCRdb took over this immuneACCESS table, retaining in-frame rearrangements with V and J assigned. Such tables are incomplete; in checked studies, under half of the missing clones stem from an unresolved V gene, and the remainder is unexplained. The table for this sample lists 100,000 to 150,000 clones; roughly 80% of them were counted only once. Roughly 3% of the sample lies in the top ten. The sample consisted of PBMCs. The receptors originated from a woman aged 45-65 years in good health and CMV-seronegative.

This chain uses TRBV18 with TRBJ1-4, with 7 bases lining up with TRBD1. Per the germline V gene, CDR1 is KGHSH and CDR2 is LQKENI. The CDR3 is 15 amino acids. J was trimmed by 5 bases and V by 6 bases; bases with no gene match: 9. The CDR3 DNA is TGTGCCAGCTCCCCTCAGGCACAGGGGAATGAAAAACTGTTTTTT. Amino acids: CASSPQAQGNEKLFF.

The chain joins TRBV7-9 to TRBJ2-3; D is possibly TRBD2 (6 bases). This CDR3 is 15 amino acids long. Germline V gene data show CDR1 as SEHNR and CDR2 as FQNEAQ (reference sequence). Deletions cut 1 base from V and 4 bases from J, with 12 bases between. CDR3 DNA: TGTGCCAGCAGCTTAGTGGTGGGGGGAGCAGATACGCAGTATTTT. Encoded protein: CASSLVVGGADTQYF.

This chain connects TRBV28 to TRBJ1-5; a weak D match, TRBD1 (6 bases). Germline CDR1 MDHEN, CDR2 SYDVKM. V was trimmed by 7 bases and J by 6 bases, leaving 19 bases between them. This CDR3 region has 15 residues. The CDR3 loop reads CASTSGDRSGQPQHF. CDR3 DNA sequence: TGTGCCAGCACCTCAGGAGACAGGAGCGGTCAGCCCCAGCATTTT.

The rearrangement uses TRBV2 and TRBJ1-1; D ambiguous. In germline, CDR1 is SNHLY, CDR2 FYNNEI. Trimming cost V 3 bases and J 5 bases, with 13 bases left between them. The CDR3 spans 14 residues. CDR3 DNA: TGTGCCAGCAGTGATCAGGAAGGAGGAACTGAAGCTTTCTTT. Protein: CASSDQEGGTEAFF.

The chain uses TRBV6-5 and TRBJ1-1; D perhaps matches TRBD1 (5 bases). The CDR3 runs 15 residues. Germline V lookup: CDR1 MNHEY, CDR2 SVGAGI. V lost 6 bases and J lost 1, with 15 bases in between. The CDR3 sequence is CASSHSSGENTEAFF. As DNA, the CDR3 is TGTGCCAGCAGCCACTCGTCGGGGGAGAACACTGAAGCTTTCTTT.

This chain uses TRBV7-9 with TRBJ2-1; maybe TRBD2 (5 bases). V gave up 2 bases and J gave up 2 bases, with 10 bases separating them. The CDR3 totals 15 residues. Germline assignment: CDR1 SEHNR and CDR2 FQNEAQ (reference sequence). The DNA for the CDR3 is TGTGCCAGCAGCTTACCCGGGGAAGCCTACAATGAGCAGTTCTTC. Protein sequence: CASSLPGEAYNEQFF.

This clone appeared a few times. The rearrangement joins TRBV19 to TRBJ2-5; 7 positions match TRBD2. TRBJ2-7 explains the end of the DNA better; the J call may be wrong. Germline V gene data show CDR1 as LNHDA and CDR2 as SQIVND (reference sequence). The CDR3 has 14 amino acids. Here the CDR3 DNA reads TGTGCCAGTAGTCTCCAAGCGGGAACCTACGAGCAGTACTTC. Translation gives CASSLQAGTYEQYF.

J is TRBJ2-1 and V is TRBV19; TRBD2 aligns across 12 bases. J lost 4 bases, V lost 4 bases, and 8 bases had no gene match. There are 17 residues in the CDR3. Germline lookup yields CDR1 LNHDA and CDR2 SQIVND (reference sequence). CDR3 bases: TGTGCCAGTAGTACCCTAACTAGCGGGAGGCGATACAATGAGCAGTTCTTC. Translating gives CASSTLTSGRRYNEQFF.

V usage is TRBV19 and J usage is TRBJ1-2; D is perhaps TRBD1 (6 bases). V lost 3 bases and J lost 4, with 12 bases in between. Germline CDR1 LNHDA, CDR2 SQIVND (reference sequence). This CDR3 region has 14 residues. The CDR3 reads CASSINRDGYGYTF. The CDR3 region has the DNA TGTGCCAGTAGTATTAACAGGGATGGCTATGGCTACACCTTC.

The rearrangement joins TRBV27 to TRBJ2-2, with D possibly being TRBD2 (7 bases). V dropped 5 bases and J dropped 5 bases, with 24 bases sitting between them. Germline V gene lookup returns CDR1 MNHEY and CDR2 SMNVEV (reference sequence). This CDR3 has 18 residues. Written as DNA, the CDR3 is TGTGCCAGCAGTCTAGTCGGGGGCGGGGGAGGAGAAACCGGGGAGCTGTTTTTT. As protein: CASSLVGGGGGETGELFF.

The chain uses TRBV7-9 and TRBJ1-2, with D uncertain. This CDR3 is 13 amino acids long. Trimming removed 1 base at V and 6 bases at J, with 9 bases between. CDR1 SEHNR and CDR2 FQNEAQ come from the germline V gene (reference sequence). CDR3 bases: TGTGCCAGCAGCTTAGACGGGGAACATGGCTACACCTTC. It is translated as CASSLDGEHGYTF.

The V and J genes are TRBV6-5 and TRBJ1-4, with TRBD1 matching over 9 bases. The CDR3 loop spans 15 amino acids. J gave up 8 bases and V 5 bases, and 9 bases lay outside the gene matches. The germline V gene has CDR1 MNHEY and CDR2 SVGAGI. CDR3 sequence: CASSRRTGVGEKLFF. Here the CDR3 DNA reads TGTGCCAGCAGTAGGAGGACAGGGGTAGGGGAAAAACTGTTTTTT.

The CDR3 coding sequence is TGTGCCAGTAGTATTGGACAGTGGTTATTCACCGGGGAGCTGTTTTTT. This sequence encodes CASSIGQWLFTGELFF. The V call is TRBV19, the J call TRBJ2-2, with D perhaps TRBD1 (6 bases). Germline CDR1 reads LNHDA; CDR2 reads SQIVND (reference sequence). The CDR3 loop spans 16 amino acids. Trimming removed 3 bases from V and 4 bases from J, with 15 bases in between.

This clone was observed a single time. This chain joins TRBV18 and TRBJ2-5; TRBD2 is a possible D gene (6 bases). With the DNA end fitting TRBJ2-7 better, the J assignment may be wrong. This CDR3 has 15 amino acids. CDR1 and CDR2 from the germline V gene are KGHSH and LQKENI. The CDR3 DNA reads TGTGCCAGCGCTTTAGGTAGCGGCCCCTCCTACGAGCAGTACTTC. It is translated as CASALGSGPSYEQYF.

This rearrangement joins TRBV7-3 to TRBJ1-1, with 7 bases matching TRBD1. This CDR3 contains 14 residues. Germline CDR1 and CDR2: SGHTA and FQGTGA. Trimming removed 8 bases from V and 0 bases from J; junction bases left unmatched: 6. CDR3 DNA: TGTGCCAGCGGACAAGGGGGCATGAACACTGAAGCTTTCTTT. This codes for CASGQGGMNTEAFF. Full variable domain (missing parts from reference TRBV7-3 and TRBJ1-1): GAGVSQTPSNKVTEKGKYVELRCDPISGHTALYWYRQSLGQGPEFLIYFQGTGAADDSGLPNDRFFAVRPEGSVSTLKIQRTERGDSAVYLCASGQGGMNTEAFFGQGTRLTVV.

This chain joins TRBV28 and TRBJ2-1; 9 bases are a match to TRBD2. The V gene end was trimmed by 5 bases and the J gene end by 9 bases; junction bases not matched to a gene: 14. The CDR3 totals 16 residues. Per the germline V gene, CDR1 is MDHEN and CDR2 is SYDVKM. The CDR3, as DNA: TGTGCCAGCAGTCCCGGCGGGGCGGGAGGGCCCGGTGAGCAGTTCTTC. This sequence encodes CASSPGGAGGPGEQFF.

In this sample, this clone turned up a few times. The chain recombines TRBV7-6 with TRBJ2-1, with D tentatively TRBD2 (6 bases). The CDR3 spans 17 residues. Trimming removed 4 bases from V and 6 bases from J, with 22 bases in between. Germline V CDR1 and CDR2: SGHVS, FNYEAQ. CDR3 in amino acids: CASSYGFGLPGANEQFF. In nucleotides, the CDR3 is TGTGCCAGCAGCTACGGTTTTGGCTTACCGGGAGCCAATGAGCAGTTCTTC.

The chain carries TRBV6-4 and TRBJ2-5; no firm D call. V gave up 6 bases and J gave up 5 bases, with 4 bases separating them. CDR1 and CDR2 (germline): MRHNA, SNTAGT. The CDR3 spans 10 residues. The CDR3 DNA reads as TGTGCCAGCAGGTCGGAGACCCAGTACTTC. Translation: CASRSETQYF.

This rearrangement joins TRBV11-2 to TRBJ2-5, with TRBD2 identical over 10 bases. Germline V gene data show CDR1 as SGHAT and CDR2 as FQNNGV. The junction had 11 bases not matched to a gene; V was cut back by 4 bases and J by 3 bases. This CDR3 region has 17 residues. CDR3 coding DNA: TGTGCCAGCAGCTCCCTCCGCGGACTAGCGGAAGAAGAGACCCAGTACTTC. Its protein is CASSSLRGLAEEETQYF.

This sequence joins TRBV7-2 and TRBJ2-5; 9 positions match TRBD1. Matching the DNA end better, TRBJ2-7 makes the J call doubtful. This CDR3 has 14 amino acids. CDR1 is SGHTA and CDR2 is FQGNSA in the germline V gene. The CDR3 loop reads CASSRPGQGYEQYF. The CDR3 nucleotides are TGTGCCAGCAGCCGACCGGGACAGGGCTACGAGCAGTACTTC.

The CDR3 is CASVIPGANVLTF. CDR3 coding DNA: TGTGCCAGCGTTATCCCTGGGGCCAACGTCCTGACTTTC. The genes are TRBV13 and TRBJ2-6; no reliable D call. Deletions cut 8 bases from V and 2 bases from J, with 7 bases between. From germline, CDR1 is PRHDT and CDR2 FYEKMQ (reference sequence). The CDR3 has 13 residues. Full variable domain (remainder filled in from reference TRBV13 and TRBJ2-6): AAGVIQSPRHLIKEKRETATLKCYPIPRHDTVYWYQQGPGQDPQFLISFYEKMQSDKGSIPDRFSAQQFSDYHSELNMSSLELGDSALYFCASVIPGANVLTFGAGSRLTVL.

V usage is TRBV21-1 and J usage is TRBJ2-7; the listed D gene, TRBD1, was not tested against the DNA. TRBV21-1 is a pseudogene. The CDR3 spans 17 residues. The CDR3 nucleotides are TGTGCCAGCCCGGGTGGGCAGGGTGGTAAGTGGGACTACGAGCAGTACTTC. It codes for CASPGGQGGKWDYEQYF.

CDR3 bases: TGTGCCAGCAGCAGTATACAGGGGGATCCCTACAATGAGCAGTTCTTC. Protein product: CASSSIQGDPYNEQFF. The J gene is TRBJ2-1, the V gene TRBV5-6, with 8 bases identical to TRBD1. This CDR3 has 16 residues. The V segment lost 4 bases and the J segment 2 bases; nucleotides outside the gene matches: 8. CDR1 is SGHDT, CDR2 YYEEEE, per germline.

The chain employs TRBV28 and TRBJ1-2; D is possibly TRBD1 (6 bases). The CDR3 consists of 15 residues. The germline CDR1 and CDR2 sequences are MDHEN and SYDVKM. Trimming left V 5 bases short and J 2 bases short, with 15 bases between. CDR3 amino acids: CASSPRGHENYGYTF. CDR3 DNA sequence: TGTGCCAGCAGTCCGAGGGGACACGAGAACTATGGCTACACCTTC.

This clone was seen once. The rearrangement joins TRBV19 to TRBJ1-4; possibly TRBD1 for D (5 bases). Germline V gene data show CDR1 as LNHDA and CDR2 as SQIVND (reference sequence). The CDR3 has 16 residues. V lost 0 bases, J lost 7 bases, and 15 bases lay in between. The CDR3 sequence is CASSIDPGTYGEKLFF. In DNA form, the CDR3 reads TGTGCCAGTAGTATAGACCCCGGGACTTACGGTGAAAAACTGTTTTTT.

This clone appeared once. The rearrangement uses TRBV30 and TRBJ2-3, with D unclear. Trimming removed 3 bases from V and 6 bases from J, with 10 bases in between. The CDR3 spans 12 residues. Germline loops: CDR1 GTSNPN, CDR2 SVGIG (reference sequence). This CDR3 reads CAWSLFEDTQYF. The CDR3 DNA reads TGTGCCTGGAGCCTGTTTGAGGATACGCAGTATTTT.

CDR3 DNA: TGTGCCAGCAGTTTGATGGGGGGGGGACAGGGCCCCACCGGGGAGCTGTTTTTT. Protein product: CASSLMGGGQGPTGELFF. The chain carries TRBV27 and TRBJ2-2, with 9 bases matching TRBD1. V lost 3 bases to trimming and J lost 4 bases; unmatched junction nucleotides: 12. Germline CDR1 is MNHEY and CDR2 is SMNVEV (reference sequence). This CDR3 has 18 residues.

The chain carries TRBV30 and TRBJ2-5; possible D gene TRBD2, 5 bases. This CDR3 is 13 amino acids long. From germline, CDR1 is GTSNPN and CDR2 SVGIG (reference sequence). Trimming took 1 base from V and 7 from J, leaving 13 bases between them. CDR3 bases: TGTGCCTGGAGTGAGGGAGCAATCGGGACCCAGTACTTC. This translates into CAWSEGAIGTQYF.

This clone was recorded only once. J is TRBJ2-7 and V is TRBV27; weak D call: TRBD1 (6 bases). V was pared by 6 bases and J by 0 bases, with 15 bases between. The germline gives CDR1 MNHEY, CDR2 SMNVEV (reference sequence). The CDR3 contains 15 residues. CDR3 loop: CASSNTGSSSYEQYF. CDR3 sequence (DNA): TGTGCCAGCAGCAATACAGGGAGTAGCTCCTACGAGCAGTACTTC.